The 24 T cell receptor beta chains below come from one sample, sequenced in a study of cytotoxic CD8 clonotypes in ibrutinib-treated CLL. Assay used: immunoSEQ multiplex PCR; TCRdb lists only in-frame clones, some missing. The data hold more than 30,000 clones, with 69% observed a single time. The material was PBMCs, obtained before ibrutinib treatment. The receptors originated from a human donor with chronic lymphocytic leukemia.

V and J are TRBV6-1 and TRBJ2-1; D gene unclear. In germline, CDR1 is MNHNS, CDR2 SASEGT. This CDR3 region has 15 residues. With 1 base removed from V and 0 bases from J, the gap between germline ends came to 7 bases. CDR3 DNA sequence: TGTGCCAGCAGTGAAGGACGAAGCTCCTACAATGAGCAGTTCTTC. This gives the protein CASSEGRSSYNEQFF.

The chain is built from TRBV7-3 and TRBJ2-1, with TRBD2 matching over 8 bases. This CDR3 is 16 amino acids long. The germline V gene has CDR1 SGHTA and CDR2 FQGTGA. The V and J ends lost 5 bases and 3 bases, in that order; junction bases with no gene match: 9. The chain's CDR3 is CASSARAGAIYNEQFF. The CDR3 DNA sequence: TGTGCCAGCAGCGCTCGAGCGGGAGCGATCTACAATGAGCAGTTCTTC.

This clone qualifies as medium-sized. The rearrangement uses TRBV19 and TRBJ1-5; the D is unclear. CDR3 length: 17 amino acids. Germline loops: CDR1 LNHDA, CDR2 SQIVND (reference sequence). The V gene lost 7 bases and the J gene lost 1 base, with 20 bases spanning the gap. The CDR3 sequence: CASKEGATRWSNQPQHF. The CDR3 DNA follows: TGTGCCAGTAAAGAGGGAGCAACTCGGTGGAGCAATCAGCCCCAGCATTTT.

The chain couples TRBV7-3 to TRBJ2-7; 10 bases fit TRBD1. CDR1 is SGHTA, CDR2 FQGTGA, per germline. Germline trimming cut 6 bases from V and 4 bases from J; bases unmatched to any gene: 3. The CDR3 spans 13 residues. The CDR3 loop is CASSRDRGYEQYF. In DNA form, the CDR3 reads TGTGCCAGCAGTCGGGACAGGGGTTACGAGCAGTACTTC.

This rearrangement joins TRBV19 to TRBJ2-7, with 8 bases matching TRBD2. The CDR3 is made up of 15 amino acids. Germline V gene data show CDR1 as LNHDA and CDR2 as SQIVND (reference sequence). V dropped 3 bases and J dropped 2; count of bases not matched to a gene: 6. The CDR3 sequence: CASSMGREGTYEQYF. DNA for the CDR3: TGTGCCAGTAGTATGGGACGGGAGGGCACCTACGAGCAGTACTTC.

This clone was observed once. The chain is built from TRBV6-5 and TRBJ1-1; D may be TRBD1 (5 bases). This CDR3 has 15 residues. Trimming cost V 0 bases and J 5 bases, with 13 bases left between them. Germline values: CDR1 MNHEY, CDR2 SVGAGI. This CDR3 is CASSYSIRGETEAFF. CDR3 nucleotides: TGTGCCAGCAGTTACTCGATTCGAGGGGAGACTGAAGCTTTCTTT.

The V call is TRBV7-2, the J call TRBJ2-5; D could derive from TRBD1 or TRBD2 (5 bases each). The CDR3 extends over 16 amino acids. CDR1 is SGHTA and CDR2 is FQGNSA in the germline V gene. V lost 5 bases to trimming and J lost 4 bases, with 20 bases between them. The CDR3, as DNA: TGTGCCAGCAGCGAAAGAGGGACCATTCGCGGAGAGACCCAGTACTTC. Translated, it gives CASSERGTIRGETQYF.

The sample holds a few counts of this clone. The V and J genes are TRBV6-1 and TRBJ1-2, with unresolved D. The germline gives CDR1 MNHNS, CDR2 SASEGT. There are 11 residues in the CDR3. V was trimmed by 6 bases and J by 7 bases, leaving 9 bases between them. CDR3 in DNA: TGTGCCAGCAGCCCGCGATTTGGCTACACCTTC. Its protein is CASSPRFGYTF.

The chain carries TRBV18 and TRBJ1-1; TRBD1 agrees at 9 bases. Unmatched junction bases numbered 6, after V lost 0 bases and J lost 1 base. Germline CDR1 is KGHSH and CDR2 is LQKENI. The CDR3 totals 17 residues. The CDR3: CASSPPNPGQGNTEAFF. The DNA of the CDR3 is TGTGCCAGCTCACCACCGAATCCGGGACAGGGGAACACTGAAGCTTTCTTT.

The V gene is TRBV25-1, the J gene TRBJ2-6; no clear D. This CDR3 is built from 16 residues. The germline V gene has CDR1 MGHDK and CDR2 SYGVNS. V was cut by 1 base and J by 1 base, with 8 bases left in between. In DNA form, the CDR3 reads TGTGCCAGCAGTGAATCCGTGAGATCTGGGGCCAACGTCCTGACTTTC. As protein: CASSESVRSGANVLTF.

The chain carries TRBV28 and TRBJ2-7; D gene ambiguous. With 3 bases removed from V and 6 bases from J, the gap between germline ends came to 12 bases. CDR3 length: 13 amino acids. Germline V gene sequence: CDR1 MDHEN, CDR2 SYDVKM. Here the CDR3 reads CASSFDDTSEQYF. In DNA form, the CDR3 reads TGTGCCAGCAGTTTTGACGACACGTCCGAGCAGTACTTC.

Regarding this clone: In the same sample, other DNA sequences code for this CDR3. The gene calls are TRBV7-6 and TRBJ1-1; unclear D gene. V was shortened by 5 bases and J by 0 bases, with 7 bases between the two germline ends. CDR3 length: 13 amino acids. Germline CDR1 and CDR2: SGHVS and FNYEAQ. The CDR3 here is CASSADLNTEAFF. The CDR3 nucleotides are TGTGCCAGCAGCGCGGACCTGAACACTGAAGCTTTCTTT. The full variable domain, in which reference TRBV7-6 and TRBJ1-1 provide the parts outside the CDR3, is GAGVSQSPRYKVTKRGQDVALRCDPISGHVSLYWYRQALGQGPEFLTYFNYEAQQDKSGLPNDRFSAERPEGSISTLTIQRTEQRDSAMYRCASSADLNTEAFFGQGTRLTVV.

The chain uses TRBV6-5 and TRBJ2-3; D gene uncertain. CDR3 length equals 12 residues. The V end was cut by 0 bases, the J end by 6 bases, with 4 bases between. Germline V gene data show CDR1 as MNHEY and CDR2 as SVGAGI. The CDR3 loop is CASSYSQDTQYF. DNA for the CDR3: TGTGCCAGCAGTTACTCCCAGGATACGCAGTATTTT.

The chain links TRBV28 to TRBJ1-1, with a tentative D call TRBD1 (6 bases). Germline loops: CDR1 MDHEN, CDR2 SYDVKM. The V gene lost 3 bases and the J gene lost 4 bases, with 18 bases spanning the gap. This CDR3 region has 16 residues. CDR3 in amino acids: CASSFHLTGGVTEAFF. The CDR3 DNA sequence: TGTGCCAGCAGTTTCCATTTGACAGGAGGGGTCACTGAAGCTTTCTTT.

The rearrangement uses TRBV14 and TRBJ1-1, with unresolved D. CDR3 length equals 15 residues. Trimming stripped 3 bases from V and 0 bases from J, with 11 bases between. The germline gives CDR1 SGHDN, CDR2 FVKESK. CDR3: CASSQTGSMNTEAFF. CDR3 bases: TGTGCCAGCAGCCAGACGGGATCCATGAACACTGAAGCTTTCTTT.

Concerning this clone itself: The sample holds other DNA sequences that translate to the same CDR3. This chain links TRBV30 with TRBJ2-7; 8 bases align to TRBD2. Trimming took 4 bases from V and 0 from J; bases not matched to a gene: 5. The CDR3 is 14 residues long. Germline V CDR1 and CDR2: GTSNPN, SVGIG (reference sequence). The CDR3 nucleotides read TGTGCCTGGACACCGGGGGGGAGCTCCTACGAGCAGTACTTC. Residues: CAWTPGGSSYEQYF.

The chain employs TRBV10-1 and TRBJ2-7; 12 bases line up with TRBD2. The CDR3 spans 15 residues. With 7 bases clipped from V and 6 bases from J, the junction kept 10 bases outside the gene matches. CDR1 is WNHNN, CDR2 SYGVQD, per germline (reference sequence). The CDR3 protein is CASIWTSGNVPEQYF. DNA for the CDR3: TGCGCCAGCATTTGGACTAGCGGGAATGTACCCGAGCAGTACTTC.

This clone was counted a few times. The chain couples TRBV27 to TRBJ2-7, with D maybe TRBD2 (6 bases). The CDR3 length is 14 residues. CDR1 and CDR2 (germline): MNHEY, SMNVEV (reference sequence). Trimming removed 5 bases at V and 2 bases at J, with 13 bases between. For the CDR3, the DNA is TGTGCCAGCAGTAGGGACTTGGCTACCTACGAGCAGTACTTC. Translated: CASSRDLATYEQYF.

This clone was seen a handful of times. The chain recombines TRBV10-3 with TRBJ1-2, with TRBD1 matching 8 bases. CDR1 is ENHRY, CDR2 SYGVKD, per germline. This CDR3 contains 13 residues. V trimming: 6 bases; J trimming: 3 bases; junction bases outside the gene matches: 3. The CDR3 DNA reads TGTGCCATCAGGGACAGGGCGGACTATGGCTACACCTTC. This gives the protein CAIRDRADYGYTF.

A note on this clone: Other nucleotide sequences in the sample specify the same CDR3. This sequence joins TRBV4-3 and TRBJ2-1, with unresolved D. Looked up from germline, CDR1 is LGHNA and CDR2 is YSLEER. The V gene lost 2 bases and the J gene lost 4 bases, with 6 bases spanning the gap. CDR3 size: 13 residues. This CDR3 is CASSQFGYNEQFF. The CDR3, as DNA: TGCGCCAGCAGCCAATTTGGATACAATGAGCAGTTCTTC.

The sample holds a few counts of this clone. The gene calls are TRBV29-1 and TRBJ1-3; D call uncertain. CDR1 and CDR2 (germline): SQVTM, ANQGSEA. V was trimmed by 6 bases and J by 2 bases, leaving 8 bases between them. The length of the CDR3 is 12 residues. In DNA, the CDR3 is TGCAGCGTGAGGGCAACTGGAAACACCATATATTTT. This translates into CSVRATGNTIYF.

The chain has TRBV6-1 and TRBJ2-1, with TRBD2 identical over 13 bases. This CDR3 spans 17 amino acids. Germline loops: CDR1 MNHNS, CDR2 SASEGT. V was pared by 3 bases and J by 6 bases, with 8 bases of the junction left unmatched. The CDR3 DNA reads as TGTGCCAGCAGTGAGCTCGGACTAGCGGGAGTTGCCAATGAGCAGTTCTTC. Its translation: CASSELGLAGVANEQFF.

This rearrangement joins TRBV7-2 to TRBJ2-1; 11 positions match TRBD2. J lost 14 bases, V lost 4 bases, and 4 bases had no gene match. CDR3 length equals 12 residues. Germline assignment: CDR1 SGHTA and CDR2 FQGNSA. The CDR3 here is CASSSLAGGEFF. CDR3 DNA: TGTGCCAGCAGCTCCCTAGCGGGAGGTGAGTTCTTC.

In its sample, this clone was seen a few times. This chain connects TRBV19 to TRBJ2-7, with TRBD1 identical over 11 bases. The ends lost 9 bases at V and 3 bases at J; junction bases unmatched: 4. This CDR3 region has 13 residues. Per the germline V gene, CDR1 is LNHDA and CDR2 is SQIVND (reference sequence). For the CDR3, the DNA is TGTGCCAGCGGGACAGGGGGGAGCTACGAGCAGTACTTC. It translates to CASGTGGSYEQYF.